This T cell receptor (beta chain) emerged from a study of post-analysis software for immune sequencing data. Study summary: Relapsing-remitting, secondary progressive and progressive-relapsing forms of multiple sclerosis all featured among disease courses. Study results and limitations: Patients showed TRBV5-6, TRBV5-1 and TRBV20-1 among roughly five TRBV segments more frequent than in controls. Samples from a shared batch, those prepared together, strongly co-clustered by F measure.

Incorporated into the TCR beta cDNA libraries were unique molecular identifiers, which served to reduce PCR and sequencing biases. T cells numbering about 0.9 to 10 million yielded cDNA molecules that totaled about 500,000. From the PCR reads, TCRdb called clonotypes with MiXCR, one entry per CDR3 protein. This repertoire shows approximately 660,000 distinct CDR3 sequences, around 64% found once; its top ten account for approximately 10%. The length of the CDR3 is 15 residues. Trimming pared 7 bases from V and 2 bases from J, leaving 16 bases between. In regard to this clonotype: The antigen is undetermined.

This rearrangement joins TRBV12-3 or TRBV12-4 to TRBJ2-3, with D perhaps matching TRBD1 or TRBD2 (5 bases each). This clonotype originated in a girl aged 2 to 9 with multiple sclerosis. The sample consisted of blood. CDR3 DNA sequence: TGTGCCAGCAACTCAGACGGGACCATCACAGATACGCAGTATTTT. It translates to CASNSDGTITDTQYF.